A selection of T cell receptor beta chains follows, all from one sample in a study of shared clonotypes between healthy human individuals. Assay used: immunoSEQ multiplex PCR; TCRdb lists only in-frame clones, some missing. The repertoire consists of about 980,000 clones, with over 75% occurring once and the leading ten covering over 1.3%. The sequenced sample consisted of memory CD4+ T cells sorted from blood. Receptor source: a man aged 18 to 29 in good health. Each CDR3 is given with its conserved first and last residue. The D gene is left open where the match is weak. Some rows have no size entry. The others give once, few or many, or a class for an expanded clone.

few | TRBJ2-2 | TRBV19 | TRBD1 | CASKAGQGPGELFF | TGTGCCAGTAAAGCGGGACAGGGGCCCGGGGAGCTGTTTTTT
once | TRBJ2-7 | TRBV6-1 | NA | CASSETTGPYEQYF | TGTGCCAGCAGTGAAACAACCGGGCCCTACGAGCAGTACTTC
few | TRBJ2-7 | TRBV4-3 | NA | CASSLRWASSYEQYF | TGCGCCAGCAGCCTCAGGTGGGCAAGCTCCTACGAGCAGTACTTC
NA | TRBJ1-6 | TRBV4-3 | NA | CASSQDHSAYNSPLHF | TGCGCCAGCAGCCAAGACCATAGCGCCTATAATTCACCCCTCCACTTT
NA | TRBJ2-7 | TRBV5-1 | NA | CASSLRGEQYF | TGCGCCAGCAGCTTGAGGGGGGAGCAGTACTTC
NA | TRBJ1-2 | TRBV20-1 | TRBD1 | CSAGTGDGYTF | TGCAGTGCGGGAACAGGGGACGGCTACACCTTC
NA | TRBJ2-2 | TRBV30 | NA | CAWSPGGFTGELFF | TGTGCCTGGTCCCCGGGGGGCTTCACCGGGGAGCTGTTTTTT
NA | TRBJ2-7 | TRBV28 | NA | CASSSPGDTFYEQYF | TGTGCCAGCAGTTCCCCTGGGGACACTTTCTACGAGCAGTACTTC
NA | TRBJ1-5 | TRBV19 | NA | CASSILQGARSNQPQHF | TGTGCCAGTAGTATCTTACAAGGGGCGCGGAGCAATCAGCCCCAGCATTTT
NA | TRBJ1-1 | TRBV19 | TRBD1 | CASSIGTGNTEAFF | TGTGCCAGTAGTATCGGGACAGGAAACACTGAAGCTTTCTTT
NA | TRBJ2-7 | TRBV18 | NA | CASSPAGPREQYF | TGTGCCAGCTCACCGGCAGGCCCTAGGGAGCAGTACTTC
many | TRBJ1-2 | TRBV27 | TRBD1 | CASSPLDRGWSGYTF | TGTGCCAGCAGTCCGCTTGACAGGGGATGGAGTGGCTACACCTTC
NA | TRBJ2-5 | TRBV4-1 | NA | CASSLSVPETQYF | TGCGCCAGCAGCCTCTCCGTACCCGAGACCCAGTACTTC
NA | TRBJ1-4 | TRBV6-6 | TRBD1 | CASSKQGELFF | TGTGCCAGCAGTAAACAGGGGGAACTGTTTTTT
NA | TRBJ1-5 | TRBV2 | NA | CASRTLGPGGIGPQHF | TGTGCCAGCAGGACCTTGGGGCCGGGAGGGATAGGGCCCCAGCATTTT
NA | TRBJ1-2 | TRBV19 | NA | CASTLTQETNYGYTF | TGTGCCAGTACCCTAACACAGGAGACTAACTATGGCTACACCTTC
many | TRBJ2-3 | TRBV20-1 | NA | CSARTDTQYF | TGCAGTGCTAGAACGGATACGCAGTATTTT
once | TRBJ2-3 | TRBV18 | NA | CASSPPTLLGTDTQYF | TGTGCCAGCTCACCACCTACCCTTTTGGGCACAGATACGCAGTATTTT
NA | TRBJ1-6 | TRBV4-1 | TRBD1 | CASSRAGGSYNSPLHF | TGCGCCAGCAGCCGAGCAGGGGGCTCCTATAATTCACCCCTCCACTTT
NA | TRBJ1-1 | TRBV5-1 | TRBD1 | CASSRDRGNTEAFF | TGCGCCAGCAGCCGGGACAGGGGTAACACTGAAGCTTTCTTT
NA | TRBJ2-7 | TRBV6-5 | NA | CASRAGGSSYEQYF | TGTGCCAGCAGGGCAGGGGGGAGCTCCTACGAGCAGTACTTC
NA | TRBJ2-7 | TRBV11-2 | TRBD2 | CASSLAGGPLNYEQYF | TGTGCCAGCAGCTTAGCGGGAGGACCACTTAACTACGAGCAGTACTTC
NA | TRBJ2-1 | TRBV28 | TRBD2 | CASRPTSGVGDEQFF | TGTGCCAGCAGGCCGACTAGCGGGGTGGGCGATGAGCAGTTCTTC
NA | TRBJ2-3 | TRBV19 | NA | CASKWGRTSTDTQYF | TGTGCCAGTAAATGGGGCCGGACAAGCACAGATACGCAGTATTTT
NA | TRBJ1-6 | TRBV19 | NA | CASSGTDNWALHF | TGTGCCAGTTCCGGGACGGATAATTGGGCCCTCCACTTT
NA | TRBJ2-2 | TRBV9 | NA | CASSVATGYTGELFF | TGTGCCAGCAGCGTAGCAACAGGGTACACCGGGGAGCTGTTTTTT
NA | TRBJ2-3 | TRBV19 | NA | CASSTGDTQYF | TGTGCCAGTAGTACGGGAGATACGCAGTATTTT
NA | TRBJ1-1 | TRBV6-1 | TRBD1 | CASSSQGDRHIEAFF | TGTGCCAGCAGTTCCCAGGGGGACCGCCACATTGAAGCTTTCTTT
NA | TRBJ2-3 | TRBV2 | TRBD1 | CASSSDRESDTQYF | TGTGCCAGCAGTTCGGACAGGGAGTCAGATACGCAGTATTTT
NA | TRBJ2-7 | TRBV19 | TRBD1 | CASSIPGQGVYEQYF | TGTGCCAGTAGTATCCCCGGGCAGGGGGTATACGAGCAGTACTTC
NA | TRBJ2-7 | TRBV18 | TRBD2 | CASSPLSGGGHEQYF | TGTGCCAGCTCACCTCTGAGCGGGGGAGGCCACGAGCAGTACTTC
NA | TRBJ1-1 | TRBV30 | NA | CASRAAYTEAFF | TGTGCCTCGCGGGCAGCTTACACTGAAGCTTTCTTT
NA | TRBJ2-1 | TRBV19 | NA | CASSIEASANEQFF | TGTGCCAGTAGTATAGAGGCTAGCGCAAATGAGCAGTTCTTC
NA | TRBJ2-5 | TRBV21-1 | NA | CASSCDPRERGSQETQYF | TGTGCCAGCAGCTGTGATCCCAGGGAGAGGGGGAGCCAAGAGACCCAGTACTTC
NA | TRBJ2-3 | TRBV5-1 | TRBD1 | CASSKGQTGVSTDTQYF | TGCGCCAGCAGCAAGGGCCAAACAGGGGTTAGCACAGATACGCAGTATTTT
NA | TRBJ1-1 | TRBV6-1 | NA | CASSEVVGVGTEAFF | TGTGCCAGCAGTGAAGTAGTAGGAGTCGGGACTGAAGCTTTCTTT
once | TRBJ2-7 | TRBV2 | TRBD1 | CASSGQGQTYEQYF | TGTGCCAGCAGTGGACAGGGACAAACCTACGAGCAGTACTTC
NA | TRBJ1-5 | TRBV28 | TRBD1 | CASSLGDRAHQPQHF | TGTGCCAGCAGTTTGGGGGACAGGGCCCATCAGCCCCAGCATTTT
many | TRBJ1-1 | TRBV2 | NA | CASRVMGNTEAFF | TGTGCCAGCAGAGTCATGGGGAACACTGAAGCTTTCTTT
NA | TRBJ1-5 | TRBV30 | NA | CAWSRQDNQPQHF | TGTGCCTGGAGTAGGCAGGACAATCAGCCCCAGCATTTT
NA | TRBJ2-1 | TRBV6-5 | NA | CASSSRGRGSYNEQFF | TGTGCCAGCAGTTCGCGTGGGCGGGGCTCCTACAATGAGCAGTTCTTC
NA | TRBJ1-1 | TRBV5-6 | NA | CASSLAGQPNTEAFF | TGTGCCAGCAGCTTGGCGGGCCAGCCGAACACTGAAGCTTTCTTT
NA | TRBJ2-7 | TRBV10-3 | NA | CAISESALSSYEQYF | TGTGCCATCAGTGAGTCGGCTCTAAGCTCCTACGAGCAGTACTTC
NA | TRBJ1-5 | TRBV30 | TRBD1 | CAWSVRDSPGNQPQHF | TGTGCCTGGAGTGTACGGGACAGCCCGGGGAATCAGCCCCAGCATTTT
NA | TRBJ1-2 | TRBV10-3 | NA | CAIRAGVDGYTF | TGTGCCATCAGGGCAGGGGTGGATGGCTACACCTTC
NA | TRBJ2-1 | TRBV30 | TRBD2 | CACTSGPYNEQFF | TGTGCCTGCACTAGCGGGCCCTACAATGAGCAGTTCTTC
NA | TRBJ1-1 | TRBV11-3 | TRBD1 | CASSAGTGRSNTEAFF | TGTGCCAGCAGCGCAGGGACAGGCCGCTCGAACACTGAAGCTTTCTTT